The T cell receptor (beta chain) under discussion was sequenced for a study of T cell repertoires in cytomegalovirus infection. As for the study in general: HLA-C-restricted CMV epitopes, recently identified, and well-studied HLA-B-restricted ones were used by the study. Study observations and caveats: Public TCR beta family frequency separated CMV-and-HLA carriers, including in an independent cohort. The ex vivo response was dominated by HLA-C-restricted CMV-specific TCR beta clonotypes.

With respect to this clonotype: As yet, its antigen is unknown.

The germline V gene encodes CDR1 SEHNR and CDR2 FQNEAQ (reference sequence). The CDR3 length is 16 residues. Trimming left V 3 bases short and J 5 bases short, with 18 bases between. A single record per CDR3 protein comes from TCRdb applying MiXCR to the reads. The sample includes more than 300,000 distinct CDR3 sequences, approximately 35% of them seen just once. This chain connects TRBV7-9 to TRBJ2-3; D perhaps matches TRBD2 (7 bases). This TCR derives from a human donor in good health (CMV status not recorded). Some clones in this sample may be carry-over from other donors' samples. Sample: cultured PBMCs, taken from culture after CMV antigen stimulation. CDR3 in DNA: TGTGCCAGCAGCTTCCCAGGGGAGGGACTTTTAGATACGCAGTATTTT. It codes for CASSFPGEGLLDTQYF.